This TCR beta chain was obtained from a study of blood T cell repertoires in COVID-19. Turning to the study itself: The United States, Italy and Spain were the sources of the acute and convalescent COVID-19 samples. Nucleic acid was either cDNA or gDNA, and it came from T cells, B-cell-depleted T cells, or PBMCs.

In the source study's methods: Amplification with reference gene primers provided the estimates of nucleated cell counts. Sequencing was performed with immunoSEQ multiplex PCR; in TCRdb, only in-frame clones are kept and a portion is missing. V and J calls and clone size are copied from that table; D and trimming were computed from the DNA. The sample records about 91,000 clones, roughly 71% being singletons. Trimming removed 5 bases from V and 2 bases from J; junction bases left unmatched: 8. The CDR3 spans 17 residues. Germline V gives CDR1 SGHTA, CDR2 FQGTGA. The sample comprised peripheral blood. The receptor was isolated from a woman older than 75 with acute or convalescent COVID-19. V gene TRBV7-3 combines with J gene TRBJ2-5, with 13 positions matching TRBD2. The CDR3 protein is CASSPLGTSGVQETQYF. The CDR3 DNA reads TGTGCCAGCAGCCCCCTAGGGACTAGCGGGGTACAAGAGACCCAGTACTTC.